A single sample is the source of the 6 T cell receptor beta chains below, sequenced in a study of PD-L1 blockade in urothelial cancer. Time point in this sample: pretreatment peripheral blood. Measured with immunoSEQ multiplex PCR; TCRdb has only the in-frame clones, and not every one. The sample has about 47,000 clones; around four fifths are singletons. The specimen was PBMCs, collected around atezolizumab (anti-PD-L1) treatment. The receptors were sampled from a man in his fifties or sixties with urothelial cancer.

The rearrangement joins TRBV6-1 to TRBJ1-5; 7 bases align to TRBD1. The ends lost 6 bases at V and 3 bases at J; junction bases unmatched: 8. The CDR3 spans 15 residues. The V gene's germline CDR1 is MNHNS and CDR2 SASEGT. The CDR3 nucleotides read TGTGCCAGCAGGATGGGGGACAGCCTCAATCAGCCCCAGCATTTT. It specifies CASRMGDSLNQPQHF.

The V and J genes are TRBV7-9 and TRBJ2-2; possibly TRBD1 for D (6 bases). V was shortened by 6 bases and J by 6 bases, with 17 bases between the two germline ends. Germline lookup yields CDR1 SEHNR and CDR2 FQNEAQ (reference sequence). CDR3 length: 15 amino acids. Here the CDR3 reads CASSYSPRGPGELFF. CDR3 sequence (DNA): TGTGCCAGCAGTTATTCGCCCAGGGGTCCCGGGGAGCTGTTTTTT.

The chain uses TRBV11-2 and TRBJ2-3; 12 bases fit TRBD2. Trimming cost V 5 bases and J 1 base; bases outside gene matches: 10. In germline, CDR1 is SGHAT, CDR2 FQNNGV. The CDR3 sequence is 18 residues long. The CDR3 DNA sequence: TGTGCCAGCAGCCGCTCTAGCGGGGGGGGCCGGGGCACAGATACGCAGTATTTT. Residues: CASSRSSGGGRGTDTQYF.

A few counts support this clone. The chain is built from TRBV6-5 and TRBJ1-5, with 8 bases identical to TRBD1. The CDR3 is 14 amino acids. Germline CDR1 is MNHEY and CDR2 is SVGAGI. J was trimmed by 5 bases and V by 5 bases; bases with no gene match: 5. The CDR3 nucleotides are TGTGCCAGCAGTAGGACAGGGAGGGATCAGCCCCAGCATTTT. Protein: CASSRTGRDQPQHF.

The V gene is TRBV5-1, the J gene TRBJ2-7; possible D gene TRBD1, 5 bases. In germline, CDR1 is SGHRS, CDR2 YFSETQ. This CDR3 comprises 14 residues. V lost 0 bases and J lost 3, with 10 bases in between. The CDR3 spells CASSLGRVNYEQYF. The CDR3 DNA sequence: TGCGCCAGCAGCTTGGGCAGGGTCAACTACGAGCAGTACTTC.

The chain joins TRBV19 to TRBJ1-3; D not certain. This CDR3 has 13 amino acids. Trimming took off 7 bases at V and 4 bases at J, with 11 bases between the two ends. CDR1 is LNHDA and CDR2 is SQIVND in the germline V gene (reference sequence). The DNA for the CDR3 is TGTGCCAGTACCCAGATGTCCGGAAACACCATATATTTT. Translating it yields CASTQMSGNTIYF.